Following are 4 T cell receptor beta chains from one sample sequenced in a study of cytotoxic CD8 clonotypes in ibrutinib-treated CLL. TCRdb's table, derived via immunoSEQ multiplex PCR, lists solely in-frame clones and lacks some. Of approximately 97,000 clones listed, roughly 80% are singletons. The sequences come from PBMCs, collected after 24 months of ibrutinib treatment. These receptors were taken from a human donor with chronic lymphocytic leukemia.

This sequence joins TRBV19 and TRBJ1-5; no definite D call. The CDR3 sequence is 14 residues long. The germline V gene has CDR1 LNHDA and CDR2 SQIVND (reference sequence). The V and J ends lost 3 bases and 2 bases respectively, with 8 bases between them. As DNA, the CDR3 is TGTGCCAGTAGTATTTTCGATGGCAATCAGCCCCAGCATTTT. Its protein is CASSIFDGNQPQHF.

The chain couples TRBV19 to TRBJ1-2; perhaps TRBD1 as D (5 bases). CDR1 is LNHDA, CDR2 SQIVND, per germline (reference sequence). This CDR3 spans 16 amino acids. Between the trimmed V and J ends, which lost 3 bases and 1 base, there was a span of 15 bases. The CDR3 sequence: CASSIPAGRRNYGYTF. The CDR3 DNA sequence: TGTGCCAGTAGTATTCCGGCAGGGCGCCGTAACTATGGCTACACCTTC.

The rearrangement uses TRBV5-1 and TRBJ2-3, with 8 bases identical to TRBD2. V trimming: 0 bases; J trimming: 2 bases; junction bases outside the gene matches: 5. The germline CDR1 and CDR2 sequences are SGHRS and YFSETQ. There are 16 residues in the CDR3. CDR3 sequence (DNA): TGCGCCAGCAGCTTGGCCTTAGCGGGAAACACAGATACGCAGTATTTT. Amino acids: CASSLALAGNTDTQYF.

The chain employs TRBV5-1 and TRBJ2-1; weak D call: TRBD1 (5 bases). Deletions cut 2 bases from V and 2 bases from J, with 14 bases between. This CDR3 has 16 residues. Germline CDR1 and CDR2: SGHRS and YFSETQ. Written as DNA, the CDR3 is TGCGCCAGCAGCTTCCCAACTCAGGGCGCCTACAATGAGCAGTTCTTC. It codes for CASSFPTQGAYNEQFF.